Following are 18 T cell receptor beta chains from one sample sequenced in a study of blood T cell repertoires in COVID-19. The assay was immunoSEQ multiplex PCR, and TCRdb's table has in-frame clones only and misses some. The sample shows under 350,000 clones, 70% to 90% of them seen only once. Sequenced input: peripheral blood. These receptors originate from a woman between 65 and 79 years old with acute or convalescent COVID-19.

The V call is TRBV5-4, the J call TRBJ2-5, with D possibly TRBD2 on 5 matching bases. Trimming took off 0 bases at V and 0 bases at J, with 12 bases between the two ends. CDR1 and CDR2 from the germline V gene are SGHNT and YYREEE (reference sequence). The CDR3 consists of 16 residues. The CDR3 nucleotides are TGTGCCAGCAGCTTGGGAGGGCCTCCCCACCAAGAGACCCAGTACTTC. Protein product: CASSLGGPPHQETQYF. The complete variable domain, with remaining parts taken from reference TRBV5-4 and TRBJ2-5, reads ETGVTQSPTHLIKTRGQQVTLRCSSQSGHNTVSWYQQALGQGPQFIFQYYREEENGRGNFPPRFSGLQFPNYSSELNVNALELDDSALYLCASSLGGPPHQETQYFGPGTRLLVL.

V usage is TRBV24-1 and J usage is TRBJ2-1; D not resolved. Germline values: CDR1 KGHDR, CDR2 SFDVKD. CDR3 size: 14 residues. The germline V and J ends were trimmed by 4 bases and 4 bases, with 10 bases remaining between them. The DNA of the CDR3 is TGTGCCACCAGTGACCCCAATTTGTACAATGAGCAGTTCTTC. Protein product: CATSDPNLYNEQFF.

The chain links TRBV5-4 to TRBJ1-6, with a weak D call TRBD1 (5 bases). V was pared by 4 bases and J by 10 bases, with 18 bases between. The CDR3 has 15 residues. CDR1 is SGHNT and CDR2 is YYREEE in the germline V gene (reference sequence). The CDR3 nucleotides read TGTGCCAGCAGCCTTTTTCAGGGAAGTGGATCACCCCTCCACTTT. Protein sequence: CASSLFQGSGSPLHF.

The genes are TRBV2 and TRBJ2-7; a possible D gene is TRBD2 (5 bases). Looked up from germline, CDR1 is SNHLY and CDR2 is FYNNEI. Deletions cut 7 bases from V and 11 bases from J, with 21 bases between. The CDR3 consists of 13 residues. CDR3 in amino acids: CASTEVSPDGEYF. DNA for the CDR3: TGTGCCAGCACGGAAGTTAGTCCGGACGGGGAGTACTTC.

The chain combines TRBV14 with TRBJ2-7; D may be TRBD1 (5 bases). Germline CDR1 reads SGHDN; CDR2 reads FVKESK. This CDR3 region has 12 residues. V lost 2 bases and J lost 12, with 14 bases in between. CDR3 sequence (DNA): TGTGCCAGCAGCCAAACAGGCAACCCTCGGTACTTC. It is translated as CASSQTGNPRYF. Full variable domain (outside the CDR3, taken from reference TRBV14 and TRBJ2-7): EAGVTQFPSHSVIEKGQTVTLRCDPISGHDNLYWYRRVMGKEIKFLLHFVKESKQDESGMPNNRFLAERTGGTYSTLKVQPAELEDSGVYFCASSQTGNPRYFGPGTRLTVT.

V and J are TRBV12-3 or TRBV12-4 and TRBJ1-2, with D tentatively TRBD1 (6 bases). The V gene lost 5 bases and the J gene lost 8 bases, with 15 bases spanning the gap. The CDR3 is 13 amino acids. The CDR3 spells CASSLQGPVGYTF. The CDR3 DNA follows: TGTGCCAGCAGTCTGCAGGGGCCTGTCGGCTACACCTTC.

This chain uses TRBV27 with TRBJ1-2, with D uncertain. There are 12 residues in the CDR3. Germline assignment: CDR1 MNHEY and CDR2 SMNVEV (reference sequence). Trimming removed 4 bases from V and 4 bases from J, with 7 bases in between. Here the CDR3 reads CASSSIGYGYTF. CDR3 bases: TGTGCCAGCAGTTCGATCGGCTATGGCTACACCTTC.

This clone was seen only a few times. This chain connects TRBV4-2 to TRBJ1-3, with D possibly being TRBD1 (6 bases). The CDR3 runs to 16 residues. Germline CDR1 is LGHNA and CDR2 is YNFKEQ. The ends were cut back, 4 bases at V and 4 bases at J, with 17 bases in the middle. The CDR3 loop is CASSPTGISQGNTIYF. The CDR3 DNA reads TGTGCCAGCAGCCCTACAGGGATCAGTCAAGGAAACACCATATATTTT.

V is TRBV7-6 and J is TRBJ2-7, with 8 nucleotides matching TRBD1. V lost 5 bases, J lost 3 bases, and 3 bases stayed unmatched. The CDR3 has 13 amino acids. Looked up from germline, CDR1 is SGHVS and CDR2 is FNYEAQ. CDR3 protein: CASSPTGGYEQYF. CDR3 sequence (DNA): TGTGCCAGCAGCCCCACAGGGGGCTACGAGCAGTACTTC. Full variable domain (missing parts from reference TRBV7-6 and TRBJ2-7): GAGVSQSPRYKVTKRGQDVALRCDPISGHVSLYWYRQALGQGPEFLTYFNYEAQQDKSGLPNDRFSAERPEGSISTLTIQRTEQRDSAMYRCASSPTGGYEQYFGPGTRLTVT.

The chain combines TRBV30 with TRBJ2-5, with no clear D. The CDR3 sequence is 14 residues long. Looked up from germline, CDR1 is GTSNPN and CDR2 is SVGIG (reference sequence). V shed 2 bases and J shed 5 bases, with 15 bases lying between them. CDR3 sequence (DNA): TGTGCCTGGAGTTGGAACGGCAGGTGGGAGACCCAGTACTTC. Translating it yields CAWSWNGRWETQYF.

This chain joins TRBV19 and TRBJ2-7; 9 positions match TRBD2. Germline-derived CDR1 and CDR2 are LNHDA and SQIVND (reference sequence). Trimming removed 2 bases from V and 5 bases from J; junction bases left unmatched: 4. The CDR3 is 14 amino acids. The CDR3 nucleotides are TGTGCCAGTAGTATAATGGCGGGGGGGGACGAGCAGTACTTC. This gives the protein CASSIMAGGDEQYF. Using reference TRBV19 and TRBJ2-7 for the parts outside the CDR3, the full variable domain is DGGITQSPKYLFRKEGQNVTLSCEQNLNHDAMYWYRQDPGQGLRLIYYSQIVNDFQKGDIAEGYSVSREKKESFPLTVTSAQKNPTAFYLCASSIMAGGDEQYFGPGTRLTVT.

A single count supports this clone. This chain uses TRBV28 with TRBJ1-2, with unresolved D. The CDR3 covers 12 residues. V was cut by 2 bases and J by 5 bases, with 6 bases left in between. Germline V CDR1 and CDR2: MDHEN, SYDVKM. The CDR3 sequence: CASSLDKYGYTF. CDR3 nucleotide sequence: TGTGCCAGCAGTTTAGACAAATATGGCTACACCTTC.

The chain carries TRBV19 and TRBJ1-5; 7 positions agree with TRBD1. Germline assignment: CDR1 LNHDA and CDR2 SQIVND (reference sequence). The CDR3 runs to 15 residues. Unmatched junction bases numbered 5, after V lost 2 bases and J lost 4 bases. The CDR3, as DNA: TGTGCCAGTAGTATACCGCCGACAGGGAATCAGCCCCAGCATTTT. The encoded protein is CASSIPPTGNQPQHF.

The chain is built from TRBV5-4 and TRBJ1-2; 9 nucleotides align to TRBD1. This CDR3 contains 14 residues. Germline values: CDR1 SGHNT, CDR2 YYREEE (reference sequence). The V and J ends lost 4 bases and 4 bases, in that order; junction bases with no gene match: 5. The CDR3 nucleotides are TGTGCCAGCAGCACGGGGACAGGGAGCTATGGCTACACCTTC. The encoded protein is CASSTGTGSYGYTF.

This clone was counted a few times. The rearrangement uses TRBV7-9 and TRBJ1-2; D call uncertain. V was pared by 5 bases and J by 8 bases, with 18 bases between. Per germline, CDR1 SEHNR and CDR2 FQNEAQ (reference sequence). This CDR3 contains 14 residues. The CDR3 loop reads CASSPDSEGRGYTF. CDR3 bases: TGTGCCAGCAGCCCGGACTCCGAGGGCCGGGGCTACACCTTC.

This clone was observed once. The rearrangement joins TRBV5-1 to TRBJ1-1; weak D call: TRBD1 (5 bases). The V and J ends lost 2 bases and 3 bases respectively, with 11 bases between them. CDR1 is SGHRS, CDR2 YFSETQ, per germline. The CDR3 covers 14 residues. The CDR3: CASSFITGDTEAFF. In DNA, the CDR3 is TGCGCCAGCAGCTTTATTACGGGGGACACTGAAGCTTTCTTT.

The chain uses TRBV11-3 and TRBJ2-2; D is undetermined. V was cut by 1 base and J by 6 bases, with 9 bases left in between. The CDR3 loop spans 14 amino acids. The germline gives CDR1 SGHNT, CDR2 YENEEA. CDR3 nucleotide sequence: TGTGCCAGCAGCTTAGGTCGTATTCCCGGGGAGCTGTTTTTT. This sequence encodes CASSLGRIPGELFF.

The chain employs TRBV6-5 and TRBJ2-1, with a tentative D call TRBD2 (5 bases). Germline lookup yields CDR1 MNHEY and CDR2 SVGAGI. There are 14 residues in the CDR3. The V and J ends lost 6 bases and 6 bases respectively, with 15 bases between them. CDR3 sequence (DNA): TGTGCCAGCAGATGGGTCGCGGGCCGCAATGAGCAGTTCTTC. Protein sequence: CASRWVAGRNEQFF.